A single sample is the source of the 31 T cell receptor beta chains below, sequenced in a study of STAT5B mutations in CD4+ large granular lymphocyte leukemia. Here immunoSEQ multiplex PCR was the method, and the copy in TCRdb shows in-frame clones only, minus some. The sample yields some 34,000 clones, over 65% seen once. The material sequenced was CD4+ T cells from blood buffy coats. These receptors were collected from a human donor in good health.

A few counts support this clone. The V gene is TRBV6-1, the J gene TRBJ1-5; D ambiguous. The germline gives CDR1 MNHNS, CDR2 SASEGT. There are 16 residues in the CDR3. V dropped 4 bases and J dropped 1 base, with 14 bases sitting between them. The CDR3 DNA reads as TGTGCCAGCAGTGGTTCCAGCTTGTTAAGCAATCAGCCCCAGCATTTT. Its translation: CASSGSSLLSNQPQHF.

V and J are TRBV2 and TRBJ2-2, with 15 bases lining up with TRBD2. The ends lost 6 bases at V and 8 bases at J; junction bases unmatched: 10. Germline-derived CDR1 and CDR2 are SNHLY and FYNNEI. CDR3 length: 17 residues. The CDR3 region has the DNA TGTGCCAGCAGACCTGGGACTAGCGGGGGGAAGATTGGGGAGCTGTTTTTT. This sequence encodes CASRPGTSGGKIGELFF.

The chain is built from TRBV4-3 and TRBJ1-1; D is unresolved. The CDR3 covers 16 residues. Germline values: CDR1 LGHNA, CDR2 YSLEER. The V and J ends lost 0 bases and 1 base respectively, with 12 bases between them. Here the CDR3 DNA reads TGCGCCAGCAGCCAAGACATGAACAGCTGGAACACTGAAGCTTTCTTT. It specifies CASSQDMNSWNTEAFF.

As concerns this clone: At one boundary the junction diverges from the germline segment, which might be a read error. The V and J genes are TRBV19 and TRBJ1-1, with 7 bases aligning to TRBD1. Germline V lookup: CDR1 LNHDA, CDR2 SQIVND (reference sequence). The CDR3 length is 19 residues. The CDR3 nucleotides read TGTGCCAGTAGTTTAGACAGGGACCTCTTGGCGCCCGACAACACTGAAGCTTTCTTT. It encodes CASSLDRDLLAPDNTEAFF.

This chain links TRBV7-9 with TRBJ1-1, with D perhaps TRBD1 (5 bases). Germline V gene sequence: CDR1 SEHNR, CDR2 FQNEAQ (reference sequence). V was cut by 4 bases and J by 1 base, with 10 bases left in between. This CDR3 spans 14 amino acids. DNA of the CDR3: TGTGCCAGCAGCTCAGATACAGGGAACACTGAAGCTTTCTTT. Amino acids: CASSSDTGNTEAFF. Full variable domain (missing parts from reference TRBV7-9 and TRBJ1-1): DTGVSQNPRHKITKRGQNVTFRCDPISEHNRLYWYRQTLGQGPEFLTYFQNEAQLEKSRLLSDRFSAERPKGSFSTLEIQRTEQGDSAMYLCASSSDTGNTEAFFGQGTRLTVV.

This clone was recorded a few times. V and J are TRBV28 and TRBJ1-1, with D uncertain. Germline CDR1 is MDHEN and CDR2 is SYDVKM. Between the trimmed V and J ends, which lost 5 bases and 9 bases, there was a span of 10 bases. The CDR3 totals 11 residues. CDR3 DNA: TGTGCCAGCAGTAGTGATGTTCAAGCTTTCTTT. Protein sequence: CASSSDVQAFF.

The J gene is TRBJ2-5, the V gene TRBV10-2; 7 bases fit TRBD2. V lost 4 bases to trimming and J lost 5 bases; unmatched junction nucleotides: 10. The CDR3 extends over 15 amino acids. Germline CDR1 and CDR2: WSHSY and SAAADI. CDR3 bases: TGCGCCAGCAGTGTCGGGGGAGGGCCGTTTGAGACCCAGTACTTC. This codes for CASSVGGGPFETQYF.

V and J are TRBV7-9 and TRBJ2-1, with D unclear. CDR3 size: 15 residues. Germline V gene sequence: CDR1 SEHNR, CDR2 FQNEAQ (reference sequence). The V end lost 6 bases, the J end lost 5 bases, and 17 bases lay between the germline ends. Written as DNA, the CDR3 is TGTGCCAGCAGTAAAGCTCCCCCGACACACAATGAGCAGTTCTTC. Translated, it gives CASSKAPPTHNEQFF.

The chain links TRBV6-1 to TRBJ2-2, with 7 positions matching TRBD1. CDR3 length: 14 amino acids. Germline values: CDR1 MNHNS, CDR2 SASEGT. The V segment lost 8 bases and the J segment 4 bases; nucleotides outside the gene matches: 7. The CDR3 nucleotides are TGTGCCAGCGTGACAGGGTCCTTCACCGGGGAGCTGTTTTTT. Translated: CASVTGSFTGELFF.

The chain couples TRBV12-5 to TRBJ2-5; D could derive from TRBD1 or TRBD2 (5 bases each). The CDR3 is made up of 16 amino acids. In germline, CDR1 is LGHNT, CDR2 FRNRAP. V lost 0 bases and J lost 5, with 16 bases in between. Written as DNA, the CDR3 is TGTGCTAGTGGTTTGGTACTGGGGACGGGGCGGGAGACCCAGTACTTC. Protein: CASGLVLGTGRETQYF. Filled out from reference TRBV12-5 and TRBJ2-5, the complete variable domain reads DARVTQTPRHKVTEMGQEVTMRCQPILGHNTVFWYRQTMMQGLELLAYFRNRAPLDDSGMPKDRFSAEMPDATLATLKIQPSEPRDSAVYFCASGLVLGTGRETQYFGPGTRLLVL.

This chain joins TRBV4-1 and TRBJ2-1; TRBD1 aligns across 11 bases. The length of the CDR3 is 19 residues. V shed 2 bases and J 0 bases; nucleotides not matched to a gene: 9. Germline CDR1 is MGHRA and CDR2 is YSYEKL. The CDR3 region has the DNA TGCGCCAGCAGCCAACTACCGGGACAGGGGGTAGGCTCCTACAATGAGCAGTTCTTC. This translates into CASSQLPGQGVGSYNEQFF.

The rearrangement uses TRBV18 and TRBJ2-2; TRBD1 or TRBD2 may be the D gene (5 bases each). The CDR3 covers 14 residues. The germline gives CDR1 KGHSH, CDR2 LQKENI. With 3 bases removed from V and 8 bases from J, the gap between germline ends came to 13 bases. CDR3 amino acids: CASSPGPAGGELFF. DNA for the CDR3: TGTGCCAGCTCACCGGGACCTGCCGGGGGGGAGCTGTTTTTT.

Only one count was recorded for this clone. The rearrangement links TRBV25-1 to TRBJ2-1, with 7 bases aligning to TRBD1. Germline V lookup: CDR1 MGHDK, CDR2 SYGVNS. Trimming at V came to 4 bases and at J to 5 bases, leaving 8 bases not matched to a gene. This CDR3 is 15 amino acids long. CDR3 residues: CASSATGKINNEQFF. Here the CDR3 DNA reads TGTGCCAGCAGTGCGACAGGGAAGATTAACAATGAGCAGTTCTTC. Using reference TRBV25-1 and TRBJ2-1 for the parts outside the CDR3, the full variable domain is EADIYQTPRYLVIGTGKKITLECSQTMGHDKMYWYQQDPGMELHLIHYSYGVNSTEKGDLSSESTVSRIRTEHFPLTLESARPSHTSQYLCASSATGKINNEQFFGPGTRLTVL.

The chain has TRBV14 and TRBJ2-1, with D maybe TRBD2 (5 bases). The germline CDR1 and CDR2 sequences are SGHDN and FVKESK. The V end lost 1 base, the J end lost 15 bases, and 13 bases lay between the germline ends. The CDR3 length is 12 residues. CDR3 coding DNA: TGTGCCAGCAGCCAAGCCCCGGGGAGTTGGTTCTTC. Protein: CASSQAPGSWFF. The full variable domain, its missing parts supplied by reference TRBV14 and TRBJ2-1, is EAGVTQFPSHSVIEKGQTVTLRCDPISGHDNLYWYRRVMGKEIKFLLHFVKESKQDESGMPNNRFLAERTGGTYSTLKVQPAELEDSGVYFCASSQAPGSWFFGPGTRLTVL.

This clone was seen more than once but under ten times. The chain employs TRBV7-9 and TRBJ1-5; D gene uncertain. Germline CDR1 is SEHNR and CDR2 is FQNEAQ (reference sequence). The CDR3 totals 17 residues. V shed 3 bases and J shed 7 bases, with 22 bases lying between them. The CDR3 DNA reads as TGTGCCAGCAGCTTGTGGGGTGAGAAGGGAGCAGGCCAGCCCCAGCATTTT. Its protein is CASSLWGEKGAGQPQHF. The full variable domain, in which reference TRBV7-9 and TRBJ1-5 provide the parts outside the CDR3, is DTGVSQNPRHKITKRGQNVTFRCDPISEHNRLYWYRQTLGQGPEFLTYFQNEAQLEKSRLLSDRFSAERPKGSFSTLEIQRTEQGDSAMYLCASSLWGEKGAGQPQHFGDGTRLSIL.

Only a few counts were recorded for this clone. The V call is TRBV4-3, the J call TRBJ1-1; D not resolved. The V end lost 0 bases, the J end lost 5 bases, and 13 bases lay between the germline ends. In germline, CDR1 is LGHNA, CDR2 YSLEER. The CDR3 is 15 amino acids. CDR3 in amino acids: CASSQEYGPGTEAFF. CDR3 bases: TGCGCCAGCAGCCAAGAATACGGCCCCGGGACTGAAGCTTTCTTT.

The count of this clone is one. The V and J genes are TRBV14 and TRBJ1-1; 10 nucleotides match TRBD1. Germline-derived CDR1 and CDR2 are SGHDN and FVKESK. The CDR3 loop spans 16 amino acids. V shed 5 bases, J shed 6 bases, and the junction held 12 bases outside the gene matches. CDR3 residues: CASSTRDRGAVAEAFF. CDR3 coding DNA: TGTGCCAGCAGCACCCGGGACAGGGGAGCGGTGGCTGAAGCTTTCTTT.

V is TRBV2 and J is TRBJ1-1; D is uncertain. The CDR3 extends over 13 amino acids. Germline V gene data show CDR1 as SNHLY and CDR2 as FYNNEI. Trimming left V 3 bases short and J 0 bases short, with 5 bases between. CDR3 sequence (DNA): TGTGCCAGCAGTGAGCTGGTGAACACTGAAGCTTTCTTT. As protein: CASSELVNTEAFF.

The J gene is TRBJ2-5, the V gene TRBV2, with a weak D call TRBD1 (6 bases). Trimming pared 3 bases from V and 5 bases from J, leaving 10 bases between. CDR3 length: 13 residues. Germline CDR1 SNHLY, CDR2 FYNNEI. The CDR3 DNA is TGTGCCAGCAGTGACCCCAGGGGTGAGACCCAGTACTTC. This gives the protein CASSDPRGETQYF.

CDR3 nucleotides: TGTGCCAGTAGTATCTCGGCCCGGCTGTGGCCCTACAATGAGCAGTTCTTC. Translation gives CASSISARLWPYNEQFF. The chain carries TRBV19 and TRBJ2-1; D is uncertain. CDR1 and CDR2 from the germline V gene are LNHDA and SQIVND (reference sequence). The V and J ends lost 3 bases and 2 bases respectively, with 17 bases between them. CDR3 length: 17 residues.

The chain recombines TRBV6-6 with TRBJ1-2, with D uncertain. V dropped 2 bases and J dropped 2 bases, with 6 bases sitting between them. The germline V gene encodes CDR1 MNHNY and CDR2 SVGAGI (reference sequence). The CDR3 loop spans 13 amino acids. CDR3 sequence (DNA): TGTGCCAGCAGTTACGCGGGGAACTATGGCTACACCTTC. Translation: CASSYAGNYGYTF.

The J gene is TRBJ1-2, the V gene TRBV5-1; 7 positions match TRBD1. Germline V gene lookup returns CDR1 SGHRS and CDR2 YFSETQ. This CDR3 spans 16 amino acids. J was trimmed by 4 bases and V by 0 bases; bases with no gene match: 9. CDR3 residues: CASSLGPLTGIYGYTF. The CDR3 region has the DNA TGCGCCAGCAGCTTGGGACCCTTGACAGGGATCTATGGCTACACCTTC.

The chain employs TRBV10-3 and TRBJ1-2, with a tentative D call TRBD1 (6 bases). The V and J ends lost 4 bases and 1 base respectively, with 16 bases between them. Looked up from germline, CDR1 is ENHRY and CDR2 is SYGVKD. CDR3 length: 16 residues. This CDR3 is CAISGGPLDSNYGYTF. As DNA, the CDR3 is TGTGCCATCAGTGGCGGGCCGCTGGACAGTAACTATGGCTACACCTTC.

The chain links TRBV2 to TRBJ2-1, with TRBD2 matching 10 bases. The CDR3 is 15 residues long. J was trimmed by 2 bases and V by 6 bases; bases with no gene match: 4. Germline V CDR1 and CDR2: SNHLY, FYNNEI. Written as DNA, the CDR3 is TGTGCCAGCAGAGCCCTAGCGGGAGCCTACAATGAGCAGTTCTTC. It encodes CASRALAGAYNEQFF.

This clone was seen only once. The chain employs TRBV12-5 and TRBJ2-1; TRBD2 matches at 15 bases. V shed 5 bases, J shed 7 bases, and the junction held 3 bases outside the gene matches. This CDR3 has 15 amino acids. From germline, CDR1 is LGHNT and CDR2 FRNRAP. The CDR3 region is CASGPGLAGGNEQFF. The CDR3, as DNA: TGTGCTAGTGGTCCCGGACTAGCGGGGGGGAATGAGCAGTTCTTC.

The genes are TRBV5-1 and TRBJ2-2; either TRBD1 or TRBD2 may fit D (5 bases each). Deletions cut 0 bases from V and 0 bases from J, with 9 bases between. CDR3 length: 16 residues. Germline CDR1 is SGHRS and CDR2 is YFSETQ. CDR3 sequence: CASSLARGTNTGELFF. The CDR3 nucleotides read TGCGCCAGCAGCTTGGCCCGGGGCACGAACACCGGGGAGCTGTTTTTT. The entire variable domain, with the rest obtained from reference TRBV5-1 and TRBJ2-2, is as follows: KAGVTQTPRYLIKTRGQQVTLSCSPISGHRSVSWYQQTPGQGLQFLFEYFSETQRNKGNFPGRFSGRQFSNSRSEMNVSTLELGDSALYLCASSLARGTNTGELFFGEGSRLTVL.

The CDR3 spells CASSLDRSTEAFF. The CDR3 DNA sequence: TGTGCCAGCAGTCTTGACAGAAGTACTGAAGCTTTCTTT. The chain carries TRBV27 and TRBJ1-1; possible D gene TRBD1, 5 bases. Germline V gene lookup returns CDR1 MNHEY and CDR2 SMNVEV (reference sequence). With 5 bases removed from V and 5 bases from J, the gap between germline ends came to 12 bases. CDR3 length: 13 residues.

V and J are TRBV19 and TRBJ2-6; D remains ambiguous. The CDR3 runs 17 residues. Germline V lookup: CDR1 LNHDA, CDR2 SQIVND (reference sequence). V lost 1 base, J lost 2 bases, and 12 bases lay in between. The CDR3 loop is CASSIAMTDPGANVLTF. The CDR3 DNA reads TGTGCCAGTAGTATAGCCATGACGGACCCTGGGGCCAACGTCCTGACTTTC.

This clone was observed a single time. The rearrangement links TRBV29-1 to TRBJ2-7; 7 nucleotides align to TRBD1. Germline CDR1 SQVTM, CDR2 ANQGSEA. The CDR3 has 14 residues. V lost 4 bases, J lost 3 bases, and 9 bases stayed unmatched. DNA of the CDR3: TGCAGCGTTGGGTCAGGGGGTTACGTCTACGAGCAGTACTTC. Protein sequence: CSVGSGGYVYEQYF.

V gene TRBV18 combines with J gene TRBJ2-7; no clear D gene. V lost 0 bases to trimming and J lost 2 bases, with 8 bases between them. Germline CDR1 reads KGHSH; CDR2 reads LQKENI. CDR3 size: 14 residues. CDR3 region: CASSPPGLTYEQYF. Here the CDR3 DNA reads TGTGCCAGCTCACCACCCGGCTTAACCTACGAGCAGTACTTC.

The chain joins TRBV19 to TRBJ2-3, with a possible D match to TRBD2 (5 bases). The CDR3 sequence is 14 residues long. The V end was cut by 6 bases, the J end by 5 bases, with 15 bases between. Germline lookup yields CDR1 LNHDA and CDR2 SQIVND (reference sequence). CDR3 amino acids: CASSTGSSGDTQYF. CDR3 nucleotide sequence: TGTGCCAGTAGCACGGGATCCTCCGGAGATACGCAGTATTTT.